This T cell receptor (beta chain) was sequenced in a study of T cell repertoires in cytomegalovirus infection (dated by TCRdb to between 2017 and 2020). Notes on the research overall: Because public TCR beta signatures pointed to carriage of CMV infection together with the matching HLA type, the HLA type of each donor mattered for the analysis. Broad study findings and their caveats: In both this cohort and an independent cohort of several hundred donors, the cumulative frequency of public TCR beta family members distinguished carriers of CMV infection plus the relevant HLA type. The ex vivo response was dominated by HLA-C-restricted CMV-specific TCR beta clonotypes, which also provided the single most frequent clonotype in two of eight donors.

In this sample, this clonotype turned up many times. This clone's antigen is unknown. Per-nucleotide qualities are absent, and no much larger clonotype sits a single base away. Via the germline V gene, CDR1 is MGHDK and CDR2 SYGVNS. The CDR3, cysteine through phenylalanine, is 16 amino acids long. Just CDR3 DNA is preserved here, 48 bases in frame from base 1. Relative to germline, V is 8 bases shorter and J is 1 base shorter, with 21 bases between their ends. The sequencer listed for this sample is Illumina HiSeq 1500. TCRdb applied fastp at Q25 and MiXCR to the public reads, then kept only in-frame beta chains. Every distinct CDR3 protein forms one entry, paired with its most common genes and DNA. Here the sample has nearly 650,000 distinct CDR3 sequences; 20% to 30% occur a single time. The ten largest clones capture less than 10% of the sample.

This clonotype originated in a human donor in good health (CMV status not recorded). Some clones in this sample may be carry-over from other donors' samples. The chain joins TRBV25-1 to TRBJ2-7; the D gene is perhaps TRBD2, on 6 matching bases. Sequenced input: CD8+ T cells from PBMCs. Here the CDR3 is given as CASWGSRPGGSYEQYF. The nucleotide sequence reads TGTGCCAGCTGGGGGTCTCGGCCAGGAGGGTCCTACGAGCAGTACTTC.